Listed below are T cell receptor beta chains from one sample, sequenced in a study of T cell changes during pregnancy in multiple sclerosis. Here immunoSEQ multiplex PCR was the method, and the copy in TCRdb shows in-frame clones only, minus some. The profile covers tens of thousands of clones, with 75% to 95% appearing a single time and roughly 1.2% taken by the ten largest. The sequenced sample was peripheral blood, obtained after pregnancy. These TCRs come from a female donor in good health, enrolled as a control in a pregnancy study. The CDR3 runs from the conserved cysteine through the conserved F or W. A D gene is named only where the DNA matches it firmly. Clone size, where shown, is once, few, many, or a class for clones that have expanded.

>NA|TRBJ1-1|TRBV5-1|NA
TGCGCCAGCAGCTTAGGGGACATACGAACTGAAGCTTTCTTT
CASSLGDIRTEAFF
>NA|TRBJ2-7|TRBV14|NA
TGTGCCAGCAGCCATCACAGGGGTGGCGGGGGGAGCTCCTACGAGCAGTACTTC
CASSHHRGGGGSSYEQYF
>NA|TRBJ2-7|TRBV18|NA
TGTGCCAGCTCACCCCTGGCTAGTAGCAACTACGAGCAGTACTTC
CASSPLASSNYEQYF
>TRBD1|TRBJ1-6|TRBV4-2|few
TGTGCCAGCAGCCAAGATAAAGCGGTTAGGGGGCATCTACATTCACCCCTCCACTTT
CASSQDKAVRGHLHSPLHF
>NA|TRBJ2-6|TRBV6-1|NA
TGTGCCAGCAGTGAGAGTGGGGCCAACGTCCTGACTTTC
CASSESGANVLTF
>NA|TRBJ2-7|TRBV6-1|NA
TGTGCCAGCAGTGAGGGTTGGTGGGGCAAGTACTTC
CASSEGWWGKYF
>TRBD1|TRBJ1-4|TRBV18|NA
TGTGCCAGCTCACCGCTACTCTCCGGGACAGGGCCCGAAAAACTGTTTTTT
CASSPLLSGTGPEKLFF
>NA|TRBJ1-6|TRBV7-9|once
TGTGCCAGCAGCTACCCCAATCAGAACTCACCCCTCCACTTT
CASSYPNQNSPLHF
>NA|TRBJ2-7|TRBV11-2|NA
TGTGCCAGCAGCTTAGATTCCGGGGTCGCGTACGAGCAGTACTTC
CASSLDSGVAYEQYF
>TRBD1|TRBJ1-2|TRBV7-2|NA
TGTGCCAGCAGCTTACATCGGACAGGGGGCGTAGGCTACACCTTC
CASSLHRTGGVGYTF
>NA|TRBJ1-2|TRBV18|NA
TGTGCCAGCTCACCATCGGAGCGGACGAACTATGGCTACACCTTC
CASSPSERTNYGYTF
>TRBD2|TRBJ2-1|TRBV4-1|NA
TGCGCCAGCAGTCCCATAGCGGGAGGCTACAATGAGCAGTTCTTC
CASSPIAGGYNEQFF
>TRBD1|TRBJ2-7|TRBV5-1|NA
TGCGCCAGCAGCTTGGTCAGACAGGGGGACCACGAGCAGTACTTC
CASSLVRQGDHEQYF
>TRBD1|TRBJ1-6|TRBV4-1|NA
TGCGCCAGCAGCCAAGATCCTCCTACAGGGGCCTACTCCTATAATTCACCCCTCCACTTT
CASSQDPPTGAYSYNSPLHF
>NA|TRBJ2-5|TRBV5-5|NA
TGTGCCAGCAGCTTAGGTGCGGAAGAGACCCAGTACTTC
CASSLGAEETQYF
>NA|TRBJ1-2|TRBV9|NA
TGTGCCAGCAGCCCCGCGGCCCAGATGAGCTATGGCTACACCTTC
CASSPAAQMSYGYTF
>NA|TRBJ2-7|TRBV11-2|NA
TGTGCCAGCAGCTTAGAACTCTCCTCCTACGAGCAGTACTTC
CASSLELSSYEQYF
>TRBD1|TRBJ1-2|TRBV19|NA
TGTGCCAGCCGACGGATCGACAGGGAACGGCGTGGCTACACCTTC
CASRRIDRERRGYTF
>NA|TRBJ2-7|TRBV6-5|NA
TGTGCCAGCAGCGAAGTAGGGGTCATCGACGAGCAGTACTTC
CASSEVGVIDEQYF
>NA|TRBJ1-6|TRBV4-2|few
TGTGCCAGCAGCCAAGCGTGGTCAGAAGCGGCGTCACCCCTCCACTTT
CASSQAWSEAASPLHF
>TRBD1|TRBJ1-1|TRBV5-4|few
TGTGCCAGCAGCACTCCTATAACGACAGGGTGGACTGAAGCTTTCTTT
CASSTPITTGWTEAFF
>TRBD1|TRBJ2-7|TRBV6-6|NA
TGTGCCAGCAGGGGGACAGGCGGGGAGCAGTACTTC
CASRGTGGEQYF
>TRBD1|TRBJ1-5|TRBV7-2|NA
TGTGCCAGCAGCGTCTCTCCGGGACAGGGCCGGCCCCAGCATTTT
CASSVSPGQGRPQHF
>TRBD1|TRBJ1-1|TRBV27|NA
TGTGCCAGCAGGAAACTACAGGGGGGGGGCACTGAAGCTTTCTTT
CASRKLQGGGTEAFF
>TRBD1|TRBJ2-1|TRBV6-4|NA
TGTGCCAGCAGCCAGGGACAGGGGGCGAACAATGAGCAGTTCTTC
CASSQGQGANNEQFF
>TRBD1|TRBJ2-7|TRBV5-1|NA
TGCGCCAGCAGCTTGAATCCGGGACAGGGCTACGAGCAGTACTTC
CASSLNPGQGYEQYF
>TRBD1|TRBJ2-7|TRBV5-1|NA
TGCGCCAGCAGCTTTGGGACAGACTCCTACGAGCAGTACTTC
CASSFGTDSYEQYF
>NA|TRBJ2-7|TRBV7-2|once
TGTGCCAGCAGCAACCAGGGTCACGAGCAGTACTTC
CASSNQGHEQYF
>NA|TRBJ1-3|TRBV28|NA
TGTGCCAGTCACAGCACTGGAAACACCATATATTTT
CASHSTGNTIYF
>TRBD1|TRBJ2-1|TRBV4-1|NA
TGCGCCAGCAGCCTCAGTATCTTGAGGGACAGGGACCATGAGCAGTTCTTC
CASSLSILRDRDHEQFF
>NA|TRBJ2-4|TRBV29-1|NA
TGCAGCGTTCGGGAGTTAGGCAAAAACATTCAGTACTTC
CSVRELGKNIQYF
>NA|TRBJ1-2|TRBV7-2|NA
TGTGCCAGCAGCTTCCGGCAGGGTGGGGAAGGCTACACCTTC
CASSFRQGGEGYTF
>NA|TRBJ2-1|TRBV6-5|once
TGTGCCAGCAGTACCCCGACTCAGGGGTACAATGAGCAGTTCTTC
CASSTPTQGYNEQFF
>NA|TRBJ2-7|TRBV28|NA
TGTGCCAGCAGTTCAGGGGCATACGAGCAGTACTTC
CASSSGAYEQYF
>TRBD1|TRBJ1-5|TRBV4-3|NA
TGCGCCAGCAGCCCTCGGACAGGGGAACAGCCCCAGCATTTT
CASSPRTGEQPQHF
>NA|TRBJ2-1|TRBV7-9|once
TGTGCCAGCAACCCTAGGGGGGGGGTTCCCAGCTCCTACAATGAGCAGTTCTTC
CASNPRGGVPSSYNEQFF
>TRBD1|TRBJ1-1|TRBV5-1|NA
TGCGCCAGCAGCTTCGACAGGGGGACCACTGAAGCTTTCTTT
CASSFDRGTTEAFF
>NA|TRBJ2-3|TRBV19|NA
TGTGCCAGTAGTGTTGAGACTAGCACAGATACGCAGTATTTT
CASSVETSTDTQYF
>NA|TRBJ1-1|TRBV28|NA
TGTGCCAGCAGTTTGGGGGGGCGTACTGAAGCTTTCTTT
CASSLGGRTEAFF
>NA|TRBJ1-1|TRBV19|NA
TGTGCCAGTAGTATCGTACAGGGCGGCACTGAAGCTTTCTTT
CASSIVQGGTEAFF
>NA|TRBJ1-2|TRBV5-6|NA
TGTGCCAGCAGCTTCAGACGGGGGTCTACCTTC
CASSFRRGSTF
>NA|TRBJ2-2|TRBV25-1|few
TGTGCCAGCAGTGCAGTATTGAGTGGACAGAAGAACACCGGGGAGCTGTTTTTT
CASSAVLSGQKNTGELFF
>NA|TRBJ2-5|TRBV7-7|NA
TGTGCCAGCAGCTCTTTGGCCCAAGAGACCCAGTACTTC
CASSSLAQETQYF
>NA|TRBJ1-1|TRBV7-2|NA
TGTGCCAGCAGCGTAACAGTGTGGAACACTGAAGCTTTCTTT
CASSVTVWNTEAFF
>NA|TRBJ1-5|TRBV18|NA
TGTGCCAGCTCACCAGGGCAAGGGGGTGCTAATCAGCCCCAGCATTTT
CASSPGQGGANQPQHF
>TRBD2|TRBJ2-1|TRBV27|NA
TGTGCCAGCAGTCTCCGAAGGACTAGCGGGGGTTACAATGAGCAGTTCTTC
CASSLRRTSGGYNEQFF
>TRBD1|TRBJ2-7|TRBV9|NA
TGTGCCAGCAGCGTCGGACAGGGCCCCTACGAGCAGTACTTC
CASSVGQGPYEQYF
>TRBD2|TRBJ2-2|TRBV15|few
TGTGCCACCAGCCACGGGGGGGACCACACCGGGGAGCTGTTTTTT
CATSHGGDHTGELFF
>TRBD1|TRBJ2-7|TRBV5-6|NA
TGTGCCAGCAGCTCCCAGGACAGGTACTACGAGCAGTACTTC
CASSSQDRYYEQYF
>NA|TRBJ1-2|TRBV11-2|NA
TGTGCCAGCAGCTTAGCCCAGGGTGGCTACACCTTC
CASSLAQGGYTF
>NA|TRBJ2-7|TRBV6-6|NA
TGTGCCAGCAGTTACTCGGGGGCAGGGGCCTACGAGCAGTACTTC
CASSYSGAGAYEQYF
>TRBD1|TRBJ1-5|TRBV30|few
TGTGCCTGGAGTGTAGGACAGGGGAGGCATTTT
CAWSVGQGRHF
>TRBD1|TRBJ2-2|TRBV7-9|NA
TGTGCCAGCAGCCCGATCCAGGGGGCGGCCGGGGAGCTGTTTTTT
CASSPIQGAAGELFF
>NA|TRBJ1-2|TRBV2|few
TGTGCCAGCGGGGTTCAGGGAATTGGCTACACCTTC
CASGVQGIGYTF
>NA|TRBJ2-2|TRBV6-5|NA
TGTGCCAGCAGGAGCGACAACACCGGGGAGCTGTTTTTT
CASRSDNTGELFF